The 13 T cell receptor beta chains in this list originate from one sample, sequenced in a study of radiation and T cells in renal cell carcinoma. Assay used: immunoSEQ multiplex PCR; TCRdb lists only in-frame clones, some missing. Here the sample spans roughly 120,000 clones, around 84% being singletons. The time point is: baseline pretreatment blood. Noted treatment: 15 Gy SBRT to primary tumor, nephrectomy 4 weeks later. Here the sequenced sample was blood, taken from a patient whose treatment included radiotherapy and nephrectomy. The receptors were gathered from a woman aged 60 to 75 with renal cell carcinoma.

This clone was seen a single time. CDR3 residues: CAVSFGGGAGNEQFF. CDR3 bases: TGTGCCGTTAGTTTCGGAGGGGGGGCAGGCAATGAGCAGTTCTTC. The V call is TRBV6-1, the J call TRBJ2-1; maybe TRBD2 (7 bases). The V end lost 11 bases, the J end lost 6 bases, and 23 bases lay between the germline ends. The V gene's germline CDR1 is MNHNS and CDR2 SASEGT. The CDR3 is made up of 15 amino acids.

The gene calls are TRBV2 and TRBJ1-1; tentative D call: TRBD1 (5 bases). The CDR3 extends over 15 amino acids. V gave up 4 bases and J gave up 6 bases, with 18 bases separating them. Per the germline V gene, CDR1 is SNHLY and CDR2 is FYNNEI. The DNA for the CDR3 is TGTGCCAGCAGTGTCGACAGCGATTCGGTGGCTGAAGCTTTCTTT. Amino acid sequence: CASSVDSDSVAEAFF.

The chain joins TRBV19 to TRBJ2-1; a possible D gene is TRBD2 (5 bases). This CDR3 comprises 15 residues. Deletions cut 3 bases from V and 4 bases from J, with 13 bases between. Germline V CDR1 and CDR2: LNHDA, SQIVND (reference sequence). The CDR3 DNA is TGTGCCAGTAGTATTATCCCCACGGGGTACAATGAGCAGTTCTTC. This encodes CASSIIPTGYNEQFF.

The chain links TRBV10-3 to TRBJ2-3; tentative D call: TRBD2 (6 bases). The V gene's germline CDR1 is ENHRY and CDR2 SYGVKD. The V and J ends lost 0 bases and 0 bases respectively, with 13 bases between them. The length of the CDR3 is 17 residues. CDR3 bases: TGTGCCATCAGTGAGTCAATGGTGGCGGGAAGCACAGATACGCAGTATTTT. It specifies CAISESMVAGSTDTQYF.

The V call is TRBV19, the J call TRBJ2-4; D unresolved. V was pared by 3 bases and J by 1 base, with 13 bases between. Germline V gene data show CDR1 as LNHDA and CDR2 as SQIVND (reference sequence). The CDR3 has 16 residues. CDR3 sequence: CASSIGTRAAKNIQYF. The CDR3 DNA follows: TGTGCCAGTAGTATTGGCACTCGAGCGGCCAAAAACATTCAGTACTTC.

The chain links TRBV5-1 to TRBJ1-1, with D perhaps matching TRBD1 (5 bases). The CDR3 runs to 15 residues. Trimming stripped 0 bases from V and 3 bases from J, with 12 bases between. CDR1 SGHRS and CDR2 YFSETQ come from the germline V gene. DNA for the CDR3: TGCGCCAGCAGCTTGGAGGCGGGGGTGGACACTGAAGCTTTCTTT. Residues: CASSLEAGVDTEAFF.

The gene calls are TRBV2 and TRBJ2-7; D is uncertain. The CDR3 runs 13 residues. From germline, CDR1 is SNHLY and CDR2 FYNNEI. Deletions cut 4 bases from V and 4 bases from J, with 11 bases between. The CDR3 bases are TGTGCCAGCAGTGCTGGGAACATATACGAGCAGTACTTC. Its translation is CASSAGNIYEQYF.

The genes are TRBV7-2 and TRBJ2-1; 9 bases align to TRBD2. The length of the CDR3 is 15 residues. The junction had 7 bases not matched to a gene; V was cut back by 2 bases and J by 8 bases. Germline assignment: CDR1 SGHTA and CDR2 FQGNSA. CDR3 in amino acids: CASSLNAGGPDEQFF. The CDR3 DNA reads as TGTGCCAGCAGCTTAAATGCGGGAGGGCCCGATGAGCAGTTCTTC.

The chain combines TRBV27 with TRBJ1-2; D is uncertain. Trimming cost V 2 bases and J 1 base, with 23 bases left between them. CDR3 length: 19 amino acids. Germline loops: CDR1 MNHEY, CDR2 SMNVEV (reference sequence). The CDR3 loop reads CASSLNPFYLGRGNYGYTF. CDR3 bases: TGTGCCAGCAGTTTAAACCCTTTCTACTTGGGCCGGGGTAACTATGGCTACACCTTC.

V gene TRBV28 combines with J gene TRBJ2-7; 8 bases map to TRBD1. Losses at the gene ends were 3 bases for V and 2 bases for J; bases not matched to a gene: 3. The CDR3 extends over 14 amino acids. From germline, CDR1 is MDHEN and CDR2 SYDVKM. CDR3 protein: CASSFDRGAYEQYF. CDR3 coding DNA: TGTGCCAGCAGTTTTGACAGGGGAGCCTACGAGCAGTACTTC.

CDR3 amino acids: CASSLDWGDTQYF. For the CDR3, the DNA is TGTGCCAGCAGCTTAGATTGGGGGGATACGCAGTATTTT. The rearrangement joins TRBV11-2 to TRBJ2-3; D may be TRBD1 or TRBD2 (5 bases each). CDR1 is SGHAT and CDR2 is FQNNGV in the germline V gene. V dropped 0 bases and J dropped 6 bases, with 7 bases sitting between them. The CDR3 loop spans 13 amino acids. Drawing the rest from reference TRBV11-2 and TRBJ2-3, the complete variable domain is EAGVAQSPRYKIIEKRQSVAFWCNPISGHATLYWYQQILGQGPKLLIQFQNNGVVDDSQLPKDRFSAERLKGVDSTLKIQPAKLEDSAVYLCASSLDWGDTQYFGPGTRLTVL.

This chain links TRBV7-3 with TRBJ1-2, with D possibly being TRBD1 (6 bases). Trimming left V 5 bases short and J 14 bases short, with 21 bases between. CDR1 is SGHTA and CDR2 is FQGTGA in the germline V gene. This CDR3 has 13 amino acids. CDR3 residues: CASSRDTFTGFTF. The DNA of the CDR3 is TGTGCCAGCAGCAGAGATACCTTCACAGGGTTTACCTTC.

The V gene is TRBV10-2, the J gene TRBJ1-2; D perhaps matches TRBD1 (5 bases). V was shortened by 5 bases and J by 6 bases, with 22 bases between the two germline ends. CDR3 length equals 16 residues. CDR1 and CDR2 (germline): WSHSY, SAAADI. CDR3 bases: TGCGCCAGCAGTCAAGACCAGGGTGGGGTGAGGAATGGCTACACCTTC. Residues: CASSQDQGGVRNGYTF.